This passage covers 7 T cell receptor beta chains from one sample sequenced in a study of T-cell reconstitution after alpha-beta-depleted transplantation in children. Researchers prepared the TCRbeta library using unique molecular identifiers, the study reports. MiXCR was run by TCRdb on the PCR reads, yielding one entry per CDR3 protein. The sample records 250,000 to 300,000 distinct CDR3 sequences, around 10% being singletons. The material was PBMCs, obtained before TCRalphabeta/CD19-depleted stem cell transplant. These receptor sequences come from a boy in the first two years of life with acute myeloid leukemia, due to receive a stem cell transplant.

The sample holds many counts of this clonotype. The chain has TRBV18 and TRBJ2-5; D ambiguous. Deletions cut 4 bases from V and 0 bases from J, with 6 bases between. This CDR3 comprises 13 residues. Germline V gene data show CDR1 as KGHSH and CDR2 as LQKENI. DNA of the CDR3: TGTGCCAGCTCACAATGGGACCAAGAGACCCAGTACTTC. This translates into CASSQWDQETQYF.

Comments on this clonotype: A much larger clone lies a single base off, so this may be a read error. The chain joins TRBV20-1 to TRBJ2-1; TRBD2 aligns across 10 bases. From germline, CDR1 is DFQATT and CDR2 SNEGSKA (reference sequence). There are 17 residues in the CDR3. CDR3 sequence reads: CCARDWVAGGGYNEQFF. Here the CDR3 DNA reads TGCTGTGCTAGAGATTGGGTAGCGGGAGGTGGGTACAATGAGCAGTTCTTC.

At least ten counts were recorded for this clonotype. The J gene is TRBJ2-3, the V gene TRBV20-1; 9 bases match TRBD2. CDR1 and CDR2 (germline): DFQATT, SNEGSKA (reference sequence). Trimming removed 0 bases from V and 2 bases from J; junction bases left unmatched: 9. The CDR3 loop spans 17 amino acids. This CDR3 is CSARDYWTSAYTDTQYF. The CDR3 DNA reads TGCAGTGCTAGAGATTACTGGACTAGCGCTTACACAGATACGCAGTATTTT.

This CDR3 reads CASSRSGQAPTYNEQFF. Written as DNA, the CDR3 is TGCGCCAGCAGCCGATCTGGACAGGCCCCAACCTACAATGAGCAGTTCTTC. The chain links TRBV4-3 to TRBJ2-1; 7 nucleotides align to TRBD1. Looked up from germline, CDR1 is LGHNA and CDR2 is YSLEER. With 4 bases clipped from V and 2 bases from J, the junction kept 11 bases outside the gene matches. This CDR3 has 17 residues.

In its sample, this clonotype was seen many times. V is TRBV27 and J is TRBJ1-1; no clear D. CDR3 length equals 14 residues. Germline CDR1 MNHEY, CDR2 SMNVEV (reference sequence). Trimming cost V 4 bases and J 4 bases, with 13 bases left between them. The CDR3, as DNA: TGTGCCAGCAGTTATGACCCACGCGGCACTGAAGCTTTCTTT. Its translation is CASSYDPRGTEAFF.

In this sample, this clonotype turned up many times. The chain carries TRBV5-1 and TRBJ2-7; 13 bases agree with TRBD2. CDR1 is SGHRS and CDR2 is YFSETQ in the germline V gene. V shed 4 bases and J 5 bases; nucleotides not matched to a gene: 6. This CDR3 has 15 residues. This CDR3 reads CASSGTSGRANEQYF. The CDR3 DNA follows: TGCGCCAGCAGCGGCACTAGCGGGAGGGCCAACGAGCAGTACTTC.

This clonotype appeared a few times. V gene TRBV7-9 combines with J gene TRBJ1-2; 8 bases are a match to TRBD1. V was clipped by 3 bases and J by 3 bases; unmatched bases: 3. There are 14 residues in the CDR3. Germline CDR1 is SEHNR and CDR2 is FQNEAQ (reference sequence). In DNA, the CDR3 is TGTGCCAGCAGCTTGAACAGGGGGGACTATGGCTACACCTTC. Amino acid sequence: CASSLNRGDYGYTF.